These 15 T cell receptor beta chains were all obtained from the same sample, sequenced in a study of B cell selection in AIRE deficiency (dated by TCRdb to between 2017 and 2020). Regulatory T cells were sorted as CD4+CD25hiCD127low/negative cells. The method behind the library was the immunoSEQ multiplex PCR assay. Sourced from immuneACCESS, this table was stored by TCRdb with only in-frame sequences that have V and J called. A share of the clones is absent; for the studies checked, an unresolved V gene accounts for under half, and the remainder has no known explanation. The sample yields about 18,000 clones; about 93% were counted once. The top ten hold approximately 1% of the sample. Sequences were obtained from CD4+CD25+ Tregs sorted from PBMCs. These receptors came from a human donor in good health.

The chain combines TRBV5-1 with TRBJ2-4; D perhaps matches TRBD2 (6 bases). Between the trimmed V and J ends, which lost 4 bases and 9 bases, there was a span of 14 bases. Germline values: CDR1 SGHRS, CDR2 YFSETQ. The CDR3 is 13 residues long. In nucleotides, the CDR3 is TGCGCCAGCAGCGATGAACCGGGAGCCATTCAGTACTTC. Protein sequence: CASSDEPGAIQYF.

This sequence joins TRBV5-1 and TRBJ2-3, with 11 bases identical to TRBD2. J gave up 3 bases and V 2 bases, and 8 bases lay outside the gene matches. Germline CDR1 reads SGHRS; CDR2 reads YFSETQ. There are 17 residues in the CDR3. CDR3 nucleotides: TGCGCCAGCAGCTTTAGCGGGAGGGCCAGGGCAACAGATACGCAGTATTTT. It translates to CASSFSGRARATDTQYF.

The rearrangement links TRBV6-4 to TRBJ2-5, with 8 positions matching TRBD2. Germline V CDR1 and CDR2: MRHNA, SNTAGT. The CDR3 spans 15 residues. The trim removed 4 bases at V and 7 bases at J, leaving 11 bases unmatched. The CDR3 nucleotides read TGTGCCAGCAGTGCCCCGGGGGGGGTCCAGGGGACCCAGTACTTC. It translates to CASSAPGGVQGTQYF.

V is TRBV2 and J is TRBJ1-5; D is uncertain. Germline CDR1 SNHLY, CDR2 FYNNEI. With 8 bases removed from V and 0 bases from J, the gap between germline ends came to 20 bases. The CDR3 contains 17 residues. CDR3 in amino acids: CASSFRRSRGSNQPQHF. The CDR3 DNA follows: TGTGCCAGCTCGTTTAGGAGGTCAAGAGGTAGCAATCAGCCCCAGCATTTT.

This chain links TRBV28 with TRBJ1-6; 9 bases are a match to TRBD1. The CDR3 contains 17 residues. Trimming cost V 5 bases and J 7 bases; bases outside gene matches: 12. Germline V gives CDR1 MDHEN, CDR2 SYDVKM. CDR3 sequence reads: CASSIIGGQGPNSPLHF. CDR3 DNA: TGTGCCAGCAGTATTATAGGGGGACAGGGACCGAATTCACCCCTCCACTTT.

The genes are TRBV7-2 and TRBJ2-7; D is undetermined. From germline, CDR1 is SGHTA and CDR2 FQGNSA. Deletions cut 1 base from V and 3 bases from J, with 10 bases between. The CDR3 consists of 14 residues. Here the CDR3 DNA reads TGTGCCAGCAGCTTAGTGGCGTCTGGCTACGAGCAGTACTTC. Translation gives CASSLVASGYEQYF.

The chain is built from TRBV7-8 and TRBJ2-5; TRBD2 matches at 8 bases. V was pared by 7 bases and J by 5 bases, with 9 bases of the junction left unmatched. This CDR3 has 14 residues. Germline V gives CDR1 SGHVS, CDR2 FQNEAQ. In DNA form, the CDR3 reads TGTGCCAGCAACCGAGCGGGAGTATTGGAGACCCAGTACTTC. This encodes CASNRAGVLETQYF. The complete variable domain, with remaining parts taken from reference TRBV7-8 and TRBJ2-5, reads GAGVSQSPRYKVAKRGQDVALRCDPISGHVSLFWYQQALGQGPEFLTYFQNEAQLDKSGLPSDRFFAERPEGSVSTLKIQRTQQEDSAVYLCASNRAGVLETQYFGPGTRLLVL.

The genes are TRBV10-3 and TRBJ2-2; 7 nucleotides align to TRBD1. Per the germline V gene, CDR1 is ENHRY and CDR2 is SYGVKD. V was clipped by 6 bases and J by 3 bases; unmatched bases: 7. There are 15 residues in the CDR3. The DNA of the CDR3 is TGTGCCATCAGACCCCCGACAGGGTACACCGGGGAGCTGTTTTTT. Protein sequence: CAIRPPTGYTGELFF.

Points on this clone: Compared with germline, one end of the junction differs, possibly owing to a read error. CDR3 in amino acids: CAGSPRPSLNEKLFF. CDR3 coding DNA: TGTGCCGGCAGCCCTCGCCCTAGTCTAAATGAAAAACTGTTTTTT. The rearrangement links TRBV7-2 to TRBJ1-4; D call uncertain. Per germline, CDR1 SGHTA and CDR2 FQGNSA. The CDR3 extends over 15 amino acids.

This sequence joins TRBV2 and TRBJ1-1; D might be TRBD1 (5 bases). From germline, CDR1 is SNHLY and CDR2 FYNNEI. CDR3 length: 15 residues. V lost 6 bases, J lost 1 base, and 15 bases lay in between. The CDR3 DNA reads as TGTGCCAGCAGGGCTACCGGACAAGCGAACACTGAAGCTTTCTTT. Encoded protein: CASRATGQANTEAFF.

The chain joins TRBV18 to TRBJ1-4, with 8 bases that match TRBD1. CDR1 KGHSH and CDR2 LQKENI come from the germline V gene. CDR3 length: 14 residues. J lost 8 bases, V lost 8 bases, and 10 bases had no gene match. CDR3 residues: CASIKQGEGEKLFF. The CDR3 nucleotides read TGTGCCAGCATTAAACAGGGGGAAGGCGAAAAACTGTTTTTT.

The rearrangement joins TRBV4-2 to TRBJ2-1; no definite D call. This CDR3 contains 15 residues. CDR1 and CDR2 from the germline V gene are LGHNA and YNFKEQ. Trimming shortened V by 1 base and J by 4 bases, and 11 bases separated the two germline ends. The CDR3 DNA is TGTGCCAGCAGCCAAGTCGCTGCGGAATACAATGAGCAGTTCTTC. This gives the protein CASSQVAAEYNEQFF.

In DNA, the CDR3 is TGTGCCAGCAGCTTGTTCCGGACAGGGGAGTACGACAATGAGCAGTTCTTC. Translated, it gives CASSLFRTGEYDNEQFF. The V gene is TRBV21-1, the J gene TRBJ2-1; the table's D call, TRBD1, was not checked against the DNA. TRBV21-1 is listed as a pseudogene. This CDR3 is built from 17 residues.

This chain uses TRBV7-9 with TRBJ2-3, with D possibly matching TRBD2 (6 bases). The germline V gene has CDR1 SEHNR and CDR2 FQNEAQ (reference sequence). V lost 1 base, J lost 0 bases, and 11 bases lay in between. The CDR3 has 16 residues. In DNA, the CDR3 is TGTGCCAGCAGCTTAGGATGGGCGGGAAGCACAGATACGCAGTATTTT. Protein product: CASSLGWAGSTDTQYF.

The CDR3 reads CASSTGTSGGEQFF. The CDR3 DNA reads as TGCGCCAGCAGCACCGGGACTAGCGGGGGAGAGCAGTTCTTC. The gene calls are TRBV5-1 and TRBJ2-1, with 14 bases identical to TRBD2. The CDR3 contains 14 residues. CDR1 SGHRS and CDR2 YFSETQ come from the germline V gene. The ends lost 4 bases at V and 10 bases at J; junction bases unmatched: 4.